This TCR beta chain stems from a study of blood T cell repertoires in COVID-19. Study-level information: Specimens from acute and convalescent COVID-19 originated in the United States, Italy and Spain. From T cells, B-cell-depleted T cells, or PBMCs came the material, which was cDNA or gDNA.

The study drew participants aged about 18 to 89 years from about two dozen US areas. Original processing notes: Amplification from reference gene primers served as the basis for estimated nucleated cell counts. TCRdb keeps only in-frame clones here, not all; method: immunoSEQ multiplex PCR. D and trimming were read from the DNA, whereas the V and J calls and clone size are those reported in that table. The table shows 330,000 or so clones, with about 90% occurring only once. The CDR3 spans 13 residues. Looked up from germline, CDR1 is GTSNPN and CDR2 is SVGIG (reference sequence). V lost 0 bases to trimming and J lost 7 bases, with 12 bases between them.

Material for sequencing was PBMCs or T cells enriched from blood (not recorded which). This receptor was obtained from a woman in her 30s who had recovered from COVID-19. This rearrangement joins TRBV30 to TRBJ1-2; tentative D call: TRBD1 (6 bases). Here the CDR3 reads CAWSVLQGSGYTF. In nucleotides, the CDR3 is TGTGCCTGGAGTGTACTACAGGGTAGTGGCTACACCTTC. Full variable domain (outside the CDR3, taken from reference TRBV30 and TRBJ1-2): SQTIHQWPATLVQPVGSPLSLECTVEGTSNPNLYWYRQAAGRGLQLLFYSVGIGQISSEVPQNLSASRPQDRQFILSSKKLLLSDSGFYLCAWSVLQGSGYTFGSGTRLTVV.